A single T cell receptor beta chain is shown here with its context. The sample comes from a study of blood T cell repertoires in COVID-19. Whole-study context: Samples of COVID-19 (acute and convalescent) were obtained from the United States, Italy and Spain. PBMCs, B-cell-depleted T cells, or T cells were the source of the cDNA or gDNA that made up the material.

Trimming took 4 bases from V and 4 from J; bases not matched to a gene: 15. This CDR3 is built from 18 residues. Germline assignment: CDR1 SGDLS and CDR2 YYNGEE. As originally analysed: Quantification of nucleated cells was approximated via reference gene primer amplification. Sequencing was performed with immunoSEQ multiplex PCR; in TCRdb, only in-frame clones are kept and a portion is missing. That table furnishes V, J and clone size, whereas the DNA furnished D and trimming. The table includes approximately 100,000 clones, around 87% detected once. The chain is built from TRBV9 and TRBJ2-2; the match to TRBD2 covers 8 bases. What was sequenced was peripheral blood. The TCR comes from a man between 45 and 60 years old with acute or convalescent COVID-19. The CDR3 here is CASSTRSFGTRGTGELFF. The CDR3 DNA reads as TGTGCCAGCAGCACCCGTAGTTTTGGGACTAGAGGCACCGGGGAGCTGTTTTTT. The variable domain in full, with the rest retrieved from reference TRBV9 and TRBJ2-2, is DSGVTQTPKHLITATGQRVTLRCSPRSGDLSVYWYQQSLDQGLQFLIQYYNGEERAKGNILERFSAQQFPDLHSELNLSSLELGDSALYFCASSTRSFGTRGTGELFFGEGSRLTVL.